These 25 T cell receptor beta chains came from one sample sequenced in a study of monozygotic twins with inflammatory bowel disease. TCRdb reprocessed the 5' RACE reads; each CDR3 protein has one entry and no DNA is given. Its table records about 330,000 distinct CDR3 sequences. The sequenced material came from blood. Receptor source: a human donor with ulcerative colitis or Crohn's disease, or a healthy co-twin of an affected twin (not recorded which).

The rearrangement uses TRBV29-1 and TRBJ2-5; TCRdb calls TRBD1, which cannot be checked without DNA. Germline CDR1 is SQVTM and CDR2 is ANQGSEA. The CDR3 loop spans 12 amino acids. The chain's CDR3 is CSAQRGGKTQYF.

The rearrangement joins TRBV2 to TRBJ2-1; the D call of TRBD1 rests on TCRdb alone, since no DNA is present to check it. This CDR3 has 13 amino acids. CDR1 SNHLY and CDR2 FYNNEI come from the germline V gene. The CDR3 is CASIEGSYNEQFF.

The chain links TRBV20-1 to TRBJ1-2; as DNA is missing, the TRBD1 call by TCRdb cannot be tested. CDR1 DFQATT and CDR2 SNEGSKA come from the germline V gene (reference sequence). The CDR3 is 14 residues long. CDR3: CSAPDRGKQWSYTF.

The J gene is TRBJ2-3, the V gene TRBV3-1; as DNA is missing, the TRBD2 call by TCRdb cannot be tested. The CDR3 length is 18 residues. Germline lookup yields CDR1 LGHDT and CDR2 YNNKEL (reference sequence). CDR3 in amino acids: CASSQGAGGISGTDTQYF.

The chain carries TRBV5-1 and TRBJ2-3; TCRdb selects TRBD1, and the lack of DNA leaves this call unchecked. CDR3 length: 17 residues. The germline gives CDR1 SGHRS, CDR2 YFSETQ. The CDR3: CASSLAWGGASTDTQYF. Supplemented by reference TRBV5-1 and TRBJ2-3, the full variable domain reads KAGVTQTPRYLIKTRGQQVTLSCSPISGHRSVSWYQQTPGQGLQFLFEYFSETQRNKGNFPGRFSGRQFSNSRSEMNVSTLELGDSALYLCASSLAWGGASTDTQYFGPGTRLTVL.

This chain uses TRBV10-3 with TRBJ2-6. The CDR3 is made up of 14 amino acids. Germline V gives CDR1 ENHRY, CDR2 SYGVKD. CDR3 region: CAIQGVDGANVLTF.

The rearrangement uses TRBV7-9 and TRBJ2-3; TCRdb indicates TRBD1, and absent DNA this call remains unverified. Germline V gene lookup returns CDR1 SEHNR and CDR2 FQNEAQ (reference sequence). CDR3 size: 15 residues. This CDR3 reads CASFTPGGSTDTQYF.

Here the CDR3 reads CASRRGVDSGANVLTF. The chain couples TRBV27 to TRBJ2-6; TCRdb proposes TRBD2, but this gene call is untestable without DNA. The CDR3 is 16 amino acids. The V gene's germline CDR1 is MNHEY and CDR2 SMNVEV (reference sequence).

The chain uses TRBV6-2 or TRBV6-3 and TRBJ2-1; without DNA, the TCRdb call of TRBD1 cannot be checked. The CDR3 is made up of 12 amino acids. Germline values: CDR1 MNHEY, CDR2 SVGEGT. The CDR3 here is CASGQGRNKQFF.

The chain joins TRBV27 to TRBJ2-1. Germline V gives CDR1 MNHEY, CDR2 SMNVEV (reference sequence). The CDR3 runs to 12 residues. The CDR3 is CASSPTGNEQFF.

V usage is TRBV11-2 and J usage is TRBJ2-1; lacking DNA, the TRBD2 call made by TCRdb goes unchecked. Germline V gene data show CDR1 as SGHAT and CDR2 as FQNNGV. The CDR3 length is 12 residues. The CDR3 here is CASSWLAGDQFF.

The chain carries TRBV27 and TRBJ2-2; TCRdb proposes TRBD2, but this gene call is untestable without DNA. The CDR3 runs to 15 residues. Germline loops: CDR1 MNHEY, CDR2 SMNVEV (reference sequence). The CDR3 reads CASSLSGSWAGELFF.

This rearrangement joins TRBV5-1 to TRBJ1-2. This CDR3 is built from 14 residues. Germline V gene sequence: CDR1 SGHRS, CDR2 YFSETQ. CDR3 residues: CASSLDSSNYGYTF.

The CDR3: CASSSGTGNEQYF. The V call is TRBV18, the J call TRBJ2-7; checking the TCRdb D call of TRBD1 is not possible without DNA. Germline loops: CDR1 KGHSH, CDR2 LQKENI. This CDR3 spans 13 amino acids.

This chain uses TRBV21-1 with TRBJ2-5; TCRdb proposes TRBD1, but this gene call is untestable without DNA. TRBV21-1 is a known pseudogene. This CDR3 contains 16 residues. The CDR3 loop is CASSNGPTGAGETQYF.

The gene calls are TRBV12-3 or TRBV12-4 and TRBJ1-1; TCRdb calls TRBD1, which cannot be checked without DNA. This CDR3 comprises 14 residues. The CDR3 sequence: CASTSHRGDTEAFF.

V gene TRBV28 combines with J gene TRBJ1-3; the TCRdb D gene call, TRBD1, has no DNA to confirm it. The CDR3 is 18 amino acids. The germline CDR1 and CDR2 sequences are MDHEN and SYDVKM. The CDR3 is CASSLAGEILNSGNTIYF.

The J gene is TRBJ2-4, the V gene TRBV20-1; the D gene TCRdb calls, TRBD1, cannot be checked with no DNA. CDR1 is DFQATT, CDR2 SNEGSKA, per germline (reference sequence). This CDR3 spans 13 amino acids. CDR3 loop: CSVAGRTKNIQYF.

This sequence joins TRBV7-9 and TRBJ2-7; checking the TCRdb D call of TRBD1 is not possible without DNA. Germline assignment: CDR1 SEHNR and CDR2 FQNEAQ (reference sequence). The CDR3 extends over 15 amino acids. CDR3 region: CASSPRTGNLNEQYF.

The CDR3 protein is CAWTRDATTEQFF. The V gene is TRBV30, the J gene TRBJ2-1; TCRdb selects TRBD1, and the lack of DNA leaves this call unchecked. This CDR3 has 13 amino acids. In germline, CDR1 is GTSNPN, CDR2 SVGIG (reference sequence).

This chain uses TRBV20-1 with TRBJ2-1; checking the TCRdb D call of TRBD2 is not possible without DNA. The length of the CDR3 is 12 residues. Germline lookup yields CDR1 DFQATT and CDR2 SNEGSKA (reference sequence). CDR3: CSAREGAGEQFF.

The chain links TRBV4-1 to TRBJ2-2; TCRdb's D call of TRBD1 is untestable without DNA. The CDR3 loop spans 16 amino acids. The germline gives CDR1 MGHRA, CDR2 YSYEKL. The CDR3 region is CASSQGGAAWAGELFF.

CDR3 amino acids: CASSHRRGAHQETQYF. The genes are TRBV7-2 and TRBJ2-5; TCRdb names TRBD2, which stays unverified in the absence of DNA. The CDR3 runs to 16 residues. Germline V gives CDR1 SGHTA, CDR2 FQGNSA.

The chain recombines TRBV24-1 with TRBJ2-1. This CDR3 has 12 residues. The germline V gene encodes CDR1 KGHDR and CDR2 SFDVKD. CDR3 sequence reads: CATSEGYNEQFF.

The chain couples TRBV7-9 to TRBJ2-6; TCRdb indicates TRBD1, and absent DNA this call remains unverified. This CDR3 is built from 15 residues. Per germline, CDR1 SEHNR and CDR2 FQNEAQ (reference sequence). CDR3 amino acids: CASSLDRAGANVLTF.